What follows are 25 T cell receptor beta chains derived from one specimen sequenced in a study of glioma-infiltrating T cells. Amplification of TCR alpha and beta CDR3 regions from RNA used iRepertoire nested multiplex PCR. TCRdb re-called the multiplex PCR reads with MiXCR, one entry per CDR3 protein. The sample has 20,000 to 25,000 distinct CDR3 sequences, roughly 24% seen once. The sequenced sample was glioma tissue, nonneoplastic brain tissue, or PBMCs (not recorded which). These receptors all come from a human donor with low-grade glioma or glioblastoma, undergoing nonglioma brain surgery, or in good health (not recorded which).

In this sample, this clonotype turned up many times. The V call is TRBV6-2 or TRBV6-3, the J call TRBJ1-1; D not certain. Germline V gene data show CDR1 as MNHEY and CDR2 as SVGEGT. Trimming left V 0 bases short and J 0 bases short, with 14 bases between. CDR3 length: 17 amino acids. In DNA form, the CDR3 reads TGTGCCAGCAGTTACTCCTCCAGGAGGAATTTGAACACTGAAGCTTTCTTT. It codes for CASSYSSRRNLNTEAFF.

The table lists this clonotype with a few counts. This chain links TRBV18 with TRBJ2-5; a weak D match, TRBD1 (5 bases). Trimming took 9 bases from V and 5 from J, leaving 7 bases between them. The CDR3 contains 10 residues. Germline V gene data show CDR1 as KGHSH and CDR2 as LQKENI. CDR3 residues: CASSGETQYF. The CDR3 DNA follows: TGTGCCAGTTCAGGGGAGACCCAGTACTTC.

This clonotype was observed a single time. The chain recombines TRBV6-1 with TRBJ2-3; possibly TRBD1 for D (5 bases). CDR1 is MNHNS, CDR2 SASEGT, per germline. The V end was cut by 6 bases, the J end by 2 bases, with 9 bases between. This CDR3 spans 13 amino acids. The DNA of the CDR3 is TGTGCCAGCAGCCCCAGGGACACAGATACGCAGTATTTT. Residues: CASSPRDTDTQYF.

This clonotype was seen repeatedly, ten times or more. The CDR3 DNA reads as TGTGCCAGCAGTTACCAGTCGCAGGGGTATGGCTACACCTTC. This codes for CASSYQSQGYGYTF. The chain has TRBV6-6 and TRBJ1-2, with D maybe TRBD1 (6 bases). V lost 2 bases, J lost 5 bases, and 12 bases lay in between. Germline V lookup: CDR1 MNHNY, CDR2 SVGAGI (reference sequence). The CDR3 has 14 residues.

The table lists this clonotype with many counts. The V call is TRBV11-2, the J call TRBJ1-1, with a possible D match to TRBD1 (5 bases). The V end lost 5 bases, the J end lost 1 base, and 8 bases lay between the germline ends. Per the germline V gene, CDR1 is SGHAT and CDR2 is FQNNGV. CDR3 length: 13 residues. CDR3 nucleotide sequence: TGTGCCAGCAGCCATGGACAGAACACTGAAGCTTTCTTT. It is translated as CASSHGQNTEAFF.

Notes on this clonotype: One end of the junction fails to match germline, which may point to a read error. The chain links TRBV14 to TRBJ2-3, with D possibly matching TRBD2 (7 bases). Germline CDR1 is SGHDN and CDR2 is FVKESK. This CDR3 has 15 residues. The CDR3 bases are TGTGCCAGCAAGAGGGCGGGGGCTAGCACAGATGCGCAGTATTTT. This encodes CASKRAGASTDAQYF.

This clonotype was detected many times. The gene calls are TRBV6-6 and TRBJ1-4, with a tentative D call TRBD1 (5 bases). V shed 2 bases and J shed 5 bases, with 12 bases lying between them. CDR3 length equals 15 residues. Germline-derived CDR1 and CDR2 are MNHNY and SVGAGI (reference sequence). The CDR3 DNA sequence: TGTGCCAGCAGTTACCGGGACTCTTGGAATGAAAAACTGTTTTTT. Encoded protein: CASSYRDSWNEKLFF.

Comments on this clonotype: Relative to the germline gene, one junction end is altered; a read error may explain this. This chain links TRBV6-6 with TRBJ2-3; tentative D call: TRBD2 (6 bases). Germline V gene data show CDR1 as MNHNY and CDR2 as SVGAGI (reference sequence). This CDR3 spans 16 amino acids. The CDR3 region has the DNA TGTGCCAGCATTAAAACCCGGGACTTACGATTGGATACGCAGTGTTTT. Translating gives CASIKTRDLRLDTQCF.

Many counts were recorded for this clonotype. The rearrangement joins TRBV6-1 to TRBJ1-1; weak D call: TRBD1 (5 bases). V was trimmed by 7 bases and J by 11 bases, leaving 20 bases between them. CDR1 MNHNS and CDR2 SASEGT come from the germline V gene. The CDR3 length is 13 residues. CDR3 protein: CASKQGPQRQAFF. Written as DNA, the CDR3 is TGTGCCAGCAAGCAGGGCCCCCAACGCCAGGCTTTCTTT.

In its sample, this clonotype was seen a few times. A read error is possible here, since a much larger clone lies one base away. The chain joins TRBV6-1 to TRBJ1-1; D not resolved. With 6 bases removed from V and 1 base from J, the gap between germline ends came to 12 bases. Germline CDR1 MNHNS, CDR2 SASEGT. CDR3 length equals 14 residues. DNA for the CDR3: TGTGCCAGCAGGGGAGGCCCCCCGAACACTGAAGCTTTCTTT. Residues: CASRGGPPNTEAFF.

The chain couples TRBV29-1 to TRBJ2-7, with 8 bases identical to TRBD1. V was pared by 7 bases and J by 5 bases, with 7 bases of the junction left unmatched. This CDR3 contains 12 residues. The V gene's germline CDR1 is SQVTM and CDR2 ANQGSEA. CDR3 amino acids: CSARTGSNEQYF. The CDR3 nucleotides are TGCAGCGCAAGGACAGGGTCAAACGAGCAGTACTTC.

The table lists this clonotype with many counts. The J gene is TRBJ1-2, the V gene TRBV6-4; the match to TRBD1 covers 7 bases. With 7 bases clipped from V and 5 bases from J, the junction kept 1 base outside the gene matches. Germline CDR1 and CDR2: MRHNA and SNTAGT. The CDR3 has 11 amino acids. The CDR3 bases are TGTGCCAGCAAGGGACAGTATGGCTACACCTTC. It translates to CASKGQYGYTF.

This clonotype was observed many times. This rearrangement joins TRBV6-1 to TRBJ2-5; D is possibly TRBD2 (5 bases). The germline V and J ends were trimmed by 5 bases and 5 bases, with 12 bases remaining between them. The CDR3 has 13 amino acids. CDR1 and CDR2 (germline): MNHNS, SASEGT. The DNA of the CDR3 is TGTGCCAGCAGTTCGAAGCGGCTCGAGACCCAGTACTTC. It codes for CASSSKRLETQYF.

The V gene is TRBV27, the J gene TRBJ2-7; perhaps TRBD2 as D (6 bases). Trimming took 7 bases from V and 5 from J, leaving 12 bases between them. Germline V gene data show CDR1 as MNHEY and CDR2 as SMNVEV (reference sequence). The CDR3 covers 12 residues. The CDR3 loop is CASKEGADEQYF. CDR3 in DNA: TGTGCCAGCAAGGAGGGTGCAGACGAGCAGTACTTC.

V is TRBV4-3 and J is TRBJ2-1; unclear D gene. The CDR3 sequence is 12 residues long. Trimming shortened V by 1 base and J by 9 bases, and 7 bases separated the two germline ends. Germline-derived CDR1 and CDR2 are LGHNA and YSLEER. CDR3 DNA: TGCGCCAGCAGCCAAGGGTCGGGTGAGCAGTTCTTC. It encodes CASSQGSGEQFF.

This clonotype showed up many times. V usage is TRBV28 and J usage is TRBJ1-2, with D unresolved. Trimming stripped 2 bases from V and 6 bases from J, with 10 bases between. The germline V gene has CDR1 MDHEN and CDR2 SYDVKM. The length of the CDR3 is 13 residues. CDR3 residues: CASSLLRVDGYTF. CDR3 nucleotide sequence: TGTGCCAGCAGTTTACTTAGGGTCGATGGCTACACCTTC.

Points on this clonotype: This clone may be a read error of a much larger clone one base away. This chain uses TRBV20-1 with TRBJ2-3; D assignment may be TRBD1 or TRBD2 (6 bases each). The germline V gene has CDR1 DFQATT and CDR2 SNEGSKA (reference sequence). CDR3 length equals 14 residues. The CDR3 loop reads CSAVWGARTGTQYF. The CDR3 DNA follows: TGCAGTGCTGTCTGGGGGGCCCGCACAGGTACGCAGTATTTT.

This clonotype was counted at least ten times. The chain has TRBV7-6 and TRBJ1-5; D is unresolved. V lost 1 base, J lost 8 bases, and 12 bases lay in between. From germline, CDR1 is SGHVS and CDR2 FNYEAQ. CDR3 length equals 14 residues. The CDR3 bases are TGTGCCAGCAGCTTAGTCGACGGGGAGGAGCCCCAGCATTTT. This encodes CASSLVDGEEPQHF.

This clonotype was found many times. The V call is TRBV3-1, the J call TRBJ2-3; D unresolved. V lost 1 base, J lost 2 bases, and 7 bases lay in between. This CDR3 region has 14 residues. Germline V CDR1 and CDR2: LGHDT, YNNKEL (reference sequence). The CDR3 sequence: CASSQATNTDTQYF. DNA for the CDR3: TGTGCCAGCAGCCAAGCGACCAACACAGATACGCAGTATTTT.

This clonotype is medium-sized in the sample. V usage is TRBV6-6 and J usage is TRBJ2-5; D is ambiguous. Trimming pared 1 base from V and 1 base from J, leaving 7 bases between. Looked up from germline, CDR1 is MNHNY and CDR2 is SVGAGI (reference sequence). CDR3 length: 14 residues. DNA for the CDR3: TGTGCCAGCAGTTACTTAGCTCTCCAAGAGACCCAGTACTTC. Translation: CASSYLALQETQYF.

As for this clonotype: A much larger clone lies one base from this, so it may be a read error. The rearrangement joins TRBV20-1 to TRBJ1-1, with D unclear. Germline-derived CDR1 and CDR2 are DFQATT and SNEGSKA (reference sequence). There are 12 residues in the CDR3. CDR3 loop: CRVTCGDTEAFF. The CDR3 DNA sequence: TGCAGAGTGACATGCGGAGACACTGAAGCTTTCTTT.

This clonotype was detected many times. The chain combines TRBV27 with TRBJ2-1; TRBD1 is a possible D gene (5 bases). The CDR3 is 15 residues long. CDR1 is MNHEY and CDR2 is SMNVEV in the germline V gene (reference sequence). Trimming removed 8 bases from V and 4 bases from J, with 18 bases in between. The CDR3 nucleotides are TGTGCCAGCTCCCCCCGCAGGGCGATATACAATGAGCAGTTCTTC. Translated, it gives CASSPRRAIYNEQFF.

Concerning this clonotype: With a much larger clone just one base away, this may be a read error. This chain joins TRBV4-2 and TRBJ1-1; no clear D. Trimming shortened V by 2 bases and J by 1 base, and 8 bases separated the two germline ends. CDR3 size: 14 residues. CDR1 is LGHNA, CDR2 YNFKEQ, per germline. CDR3 loop: CASSQPPWNTEAFF. CDR3 sequence (DNA): TGTGCCAGCAGCCAACCCCCTTGGAACACTGAAGCTTTCTTT.

The chain links TRBV2 to TRBJ2-7; possibly TRBD2 for D (5 bases). The V gene's germline CDR1 is SNHLY and CDR2 FYNNEI. V was cut by 7 bases and J by 0 bases, with 10 bases left in between. CDR3 size: 13 residues. CDR3 amino acids: CASNGESSYEQYF. The CDR3, as DNA: TGTGCCAGCAACGGGGAAAGCTCCTACGAGCAGTACTTC.

This clonotype was seen repeatedly, ten times or more. V gene TRBV28 combines with J gene TRBJ2-3; D is ambiguous. Germline-derived CDR1 and CDR2 are MDHEN and SYDVKM. This CDR3 is 14 amino acids long. The V end lost 2 bases, the J end lost 6 bases, and 12 bases lay between the germline ends. This chain's CDR3 is CASSLPSPLDTQYF. CDR3 nucleotide sequence: TGTGCCAGCAGTTTACCGTCCCCTTTGGATACGCAGTATTTT.